Below are 29 T cell receptor beta chains sequenced from a single sample in a study of T-cell reconstitution after alpha-beta-depleted transplantation in children. Unique molecular identifiers were used to barcode this TCRbeta library. TCRdb re-called the PCR reads with MiXCR, one entry per CDR3 protein. The table records roughly 500,000 distinct CDR3 sequences, about 31% of them present only once. The sequencing here drew on PBMCs from the stem cell graft donor, taken from the stem cell graft. These TCRs come from a human donor who donated a stem cell graft to a child with aplastic anemia.

A few counts support this clonotype. The rearrangement uses TRBV29-1 and TRBJ1-1; perhaps TRBD1 as D (5 bases). The CDR3 sequence is 13 residues long. Trimming removed 3 bases at V and 4 bases at J, with 12 bases between. Germline CDR1 and CDR2: SQVTM and ANQGSEA. This chain's CDR3 is CSVDGGGTTEAFF. CDR3 nucleotides: TGCAGCGTTGACGGGGGGGGGACCACTGAAGCTTTCTTT. The full variable domain, in which reference TRBV29-1 and TRBJ1-1 provide the parts outside the CDR3, is SAVISQKPSRDICQRGTSLTIQCQVDSQVTMMFWYRQQPGQSLTLIATANQGSEATYESGFVIDKFPISRPNLTFSTLTVSNMSPEDSSIYLCSVDGGGTTEAFFGQGTRLTVV.

The V call is TRBV6-1, the J call TRBJ2-2; D not resolved. CDR1 and CDR2 from the germline V gene are MNHNS and SASEGT. CDR3 length: 17 residues. The germline V and J ends were trimmed by 7 bases and 0 bases, with 18 bases remaining between them. CDR3 nucleotide sequence: TGTGCCAGCAACCCGAAGGGCGTGACAACGAACACCGGGGAGCTGTTTTTT. Protein product: CASNPKGVTTNTGELFF.

V and J are TRBV5-1 and TRBJ1-1, with 8 positions matching TRBD1. CDR3 size: 14 residues. CDR1 and CDR2 from the germline V gene are SGHRS and YFSETQ. J was trimmed by 6 bases and V by 4 bases; bases with no gene match: 8. Here the CDR3 reads CASSGGTGGSEAFF. Written as DNA, the CDR3 is TGCGCCAGCAGCGGAGGGACAGGAGGATCTGAAGCTTTCTTT.

The chain joins TRBV9 to TRBJ2-1; TRBD2 matches 12 bases. This CDR3 is built from 12 residues. V dropped 5 bases and J dropped 10; count of bases not matched to a gene: 1. Germline V CDR1 and CDR2: SGDLS, YYNGEE. The CDR3 reads CASSGLAGEQFF. The CDR3 bases are TGTGCCAGCAGTGGACTAGCGGGAGAGCAGTTCTTC.

The rearrangement uses TRBV5-4 and TRBJ1-2; weak D call: TRBD1 (6 bases). The CDR3 is made up of 16 amino acids. V lost 0 bases and J 8 bases, leaving 20 bases between the germline ends. The germline CDR1 and CDR2 sequences are SGHNT and YYREEE (reference sequence). The CDR3 is CASSLAGGARFDGYTF. DNA for the CDR3: TGTGCCAGCAGCTTGGCTGGGGGCGCAAGGTTCGACGGCTACACCTTC.

This chain uses TRBV20-1 with TRBJ2-3; 9 positions agree with TRBD1. Germline V gene sequence: CDR1 DFQATT, CDR2 SNEGSKA (reference sequence). The ends lost 6 bases at V and 2 bases at J; junction bases unmatched: 6. This CDR3 comprises 14 residues. CDR3 DNA sequence: TGCAGTGCGTCGGGACAGGGTGACACAGATACGCAGTATTTT. Protein sequence: CSASGQGDTDTQYF.

This clonotype was observed a few times. The CDR3 bases are TGTGCCAGCAGCTGGGGGTGGATGAACACTGAAGCTTTCTTT. Encoded protein: CASSWGWMNTEAFF. This chain uses TRBV6-1 with TRBJ1-1, with D possibly matching TRBD1 (5 bases). The V end was cut by 6 bases, the J end by 0 bases, with 11 bases between. The germline CDR1 and CDR2 sequences are MNHNS and SASEGT. The CDR3 consists of 14 residues.

This clonotype was found a few times. V is TRBV5-5 and J is TRBJ2-7; no firm D call. This CDR3 is 15 amino acids long. Germline V gene data show CDR1 as SGHKS and CDR2 as YYEKEE (reference sequence). Trimming left V 0 bases short and J 0 bases short, with 10 bases between. The CDR3 DNA sequence: TGTGCCAGCAGCTTGGTGGCGGATAGCTCCTACGAGCAGTACTTC. Encoded protein: CASSLVADSSYEQYF. Variable domain in full (rest from reference TRBV5-5 and TRBJ2-7): DAGVTQSPTHLIKTRGQQVTLRCSPISGHKSVSWYQQVLGQGPQFIFQYYEKEERGRGNFPDRFSARQFPNYSSELNVNALLLGDSALYLCASSLVADSSYEQYFGPGTRLTVT.

The chain links TRBV20-1 to TRBJ2-1, with 7 positions matching TRBD2. The germline CDR1 and CDR2 sequences are DFQATT and SNEGSKA (reference sequence). There are 14 residues in the CDR3. V dropped 6 bases and J dropped 8; count of bases not matched to a gene: 13. The CDR3 DNA is TGCAGTGCAATTAAATCGGCGGGAGTGGATGAGCAGTTCTTC. Translating gives CSAIKSAGVDEQFF.

The CDR3 DNA is TGTGCCAGCAGGACCACAAGGAATAGCAATCAGCCCCAGCATTTT. Its protein is CASRTTRNSNQPQHF. The gene calls are TRBV2 and TRBJ1-5; D gene uncertain. The CDR3 spans 15 residues. Between the trimmed V and J ends, which lost 6 bases and 0 bases, there was a span of 12 bases. Germline-derived CDR1 and CDR2 are SNHLY and FYNNEI. The full variable domain, in which reference TRBV2 and TRBJ1-5 provide the parts outside the CDR3, is EPEVTQTPSHQVTQMGQEVILRCVPISNHLYFYWYRQILGQKVEFLVSFYNNEISEKSEIFDDQFSVERPDGSNFTLKIRSTKLEDSAMYFCASRTTRNSNQPQHFGDGTRLSIL.

This clonotype was picked up a small number of times. This chain uses TRBV6-1 with TRBJ1-1; a weak D match, TRBD1 (5 bases). The CDR3 extends over 13 amino acids. V was trimmed by 3 bases and J by 7 bases, leaving 12 bases between them. CDR1 is MNHNS and CDR2 is SASEGT in the germline V gene. In DNA form, the CDR3 reads TGTGCCAGCAGTGATAAGGGGTTCGGTGAAGCTTTCTTT. Amino acid sequence: CASSDKGFGEAFF.

This CDR3 reads CASSTEVMAGQYF. CDR3 coding DNA: TGTGCCAGCAGCACCGAGGTCATGGCTGGGCAGTATTTT. This chain links TRBV6-1 with TRBJ2-3; the D is unclear. The CDR3 spans 13 residues. The V end lost 6 bases, the J end lost 11 bases, and 18 bases lay between the germline ends. Germline values: CDR1 MNHNS, CDR2 SASEGT.

CDR3 residues: CASSYETGLINQPQHF. The CDR3 DNA reads TGTGCCAGCAGTTACGAGACAGGGTTGATCAATCAGCCCCAGCATTTT. The V call is TRBV6-2 or TRBV6-3, the J call TRBJ1-5; 7 bases are shared with TRBD1. V shed 2 bases and J 3 bases; nucleotides not matched to a gene: 7. Per the germline V gene, CDR1 is MNHEY and CDR2 is SVGEGT. The CDR3 sequence is 16 residues long.

This rearrangement joins TRBV18 to TRBJ1-3; D is ambiguous. The length of the CDR3 is 18 residues. Germline CDR1 reads KGHSH; CDR2 reads LQKENI. V lost 2 bases and J lost 0, with 17 bases in between. The CDR3 DNA reads TGTGCCAGCTCACCAACAGTTCTTCAGCGTTTCTCTGGAAACACCATATATTTT. This translates into CASSPTVLQRFSGNTIYF.

This clonotype occurred once. The chain combines TRBV5-1 with TRBJ2-3; 9 bases fit TRBD2. The germline gives CDR1 SGHRS, CDR2 YFSETQ. The CDR3 extends over 15 amino acids. With 7 bases clipped from V and 4 bases from J, the junction kept 10 bases outside the gene matches. CDR3 sequence: CASRTGTSSADTQYF. The CDR3 DNA reads as TGCGCCAGCCGGACCGGGACTAGCTCGGCAGATACGCAGTATTTT.

The gene calls are TRBV7-2 and TRBJ1-1; D might be TRBD1 (6 bases). The CDR3 runs to 13 residues. V lost 1 base, J lost 6 bases, and 9 bases lay in between. Germline CDR1 SGHTA, CDR2 FQGNSA. As DNA, the CDR3 is TGTGCCAGCAGCTTAGAATGGGGGCCTGAAGCTTTCTTT. Protein sequence: CASSLEWGPEAFF.

V usage is TRBV4-2 and J usage is TRBJ1-5; 9 nucleotides line up with TRBD1. Germline CDR1 and CDR2: LGHNA and YNFKEQ. V dropped 4 bases and J dropped 7; count of bases not matched to a gene: 11. CDR3 length equals 16 residues. The CDR3 spells CASSPQGAAGDQPQHF. The CDR3 DNA sequence: TGTGCCAGCAGCCCACAGGGGGCCGCGGGAGACCAGCCCCAGCATTTT.

The chain employs TRBV12-3 or TRBV12-4 and TRBJ2-1; D may correspond to TRBD1 or TRBD2 (5 bases each). The CDR3 loop spans 14 amino acids. The V end lost 6 bases, the J end lost 4 bases, and 13 bases lay between the germline ends. DNA of the CDR3: TGTGCCAGCAGGGGGGATAGGGAGTACAATGAGCAGTTCTTC. This translates into CASRGDREYNEQFF.

The V call is TRBV6-5, the J call TRBJ2-6; D is undetermined. This CDR3 is built from 15 residues. CDR1 and CDR2 from the germline V gene are MNHEY and SVGAGI. The V gene lost 2 bases and the J gene lost 1 base, with 6 bases spanning the gap. This chain's CDR3 is CASSYAVSGANVLTF. The CDR3 DNA sequence: TGTGCCAGCAGTTACGCTGTGTCTGGGGCCAACGTCCTGACTTTC.

The chain joins TRBV27 to TRBJ1-2; tentative D call: TRBD1 (6 bases). Trimming took 5 bases from V and 3 from J, leaving 16 bases between them. The germline V gene encodes CDR1 MNHEY and CDR2 SMNVEV (reference sequence). The length of the CDR3 is 15 residues. CDR3 loop: CASSPGDSFDYGYTF. The CDR3 bases are TGTGCCAGCAGTCCAGGGGACTCCTTCGACTATGGCTACACCTTC.

The CDR3 sequence is CATAGEINQPQHF. The CDR3 DNA follows: TGCGCCACCGCAGGGGAAATTAATCAGCCCCAGCATTTT. The chain carries TRBV4-1 and TRBJ1-5; possibly TRBD1 for D (6 bases). Germline-derived CDR1 and CDR2 are MGHRA and YSYEKL. Trimming shortened V by 10 bases and J by 4 bases, and 14 bases separated the two germline ends. The CDR3 has 13 amino acids.

The chain joins TRBV29-1 to TRBJ2-5; D may be TRBD1 (6 bases). Germline loops: CDR1 SQVTM, CDR2 ANQGSEA. CDR3 length: 13 residues. The germline V and J ends were trimmed by 2 bases and 2 bases, with 9 bases remaining between them. The CDR3 DNA reads as TGCAGCGTTGAAACGGACAGACAAGAGACCCAGTACTTC. This sequence encodes CSVETDRQETQYF.

This rearrangement joins TRBV13 to TRBJ2-1; 11 bases are shared with TRBD2. The CDR3 is 16 residues long. The germline CDR1 and CDR2 sequences are PRHDT and FYEKMQ (reference sequence). J lost 8 bases, V lost 0 bases, and 6 bases had no gene match. DNA of the CDR3: TGTGCCAGCAGCTTAGGGGCTAGCGGGAGGTTCGATGAGCAGTTCTTC. It specifies CASSLGASGRFDEQFF.

The chain uses TRBV6-6 and TRBJ2-3; TRBD2 might be the D (5 bases). Germline loops: CDR1 MNHNY, CDR2 SVGAGI (reference sequence). This CDR3 contains 13 residues. The V gene lost 2 bases and the J gene lost 14 bases, with 17 bases spanning the gap. Written as DNA, the CDR3 is TGTGCCAGCAGTTACCCCCGGGGAGAAGGAGGGTATTTT. Its protein is CASSYPRGEGGYF.

V is TRBV29-1 and J is TRBJ2-1, with D uncertain. This CDR3 is 13 amino acids long. Germline loops: CDR1 SQVTM, CDR2 ANQGSEA. The CDR3 bases are TGCAGGGTGGGCAGGAGCTCCTACAATGAGCAGTTCTTC. Amino acid sequence: CRVGRSSYNEQFF.

This clonotype was counted between two and nine times. V usage is TRBV6-5 and J usage is TRBJ2-3; D is perhaps TRBD2 (6 bases). Trimming removed 0 bases at V and 2 bases at J, with 9 bases between. The CDR3 is made up of 15 amino acids. CDR1 is MNHEY and CDR2 is SVGAGI in the germline V gene. The CDR3 reads CASSYSTGATDTQYF. The DNA for the CDR3 is TGTGCCAGCAGTTACTCTACGGGAGCCACAGATACGCAGTATTTT.

This clonotype turned up a few times. CDR3 nucleotides: TGTGCCAGCAGCTTAGGAGTCTACCGGGAGCCAACAGGGGACTACACCTTC. This translates into CASSLGVYREPTGDYTF. The chain joins TRBV7-6 to TRBJ1-2; TRBD1 aligns across 7 bases. The CDR3 covers 17 residues. Germline assignment: CDR1 SGHVS and CDR2 FNYEAQ. J lost 10 bases, V lost 1 base, and 18 bases had no gene match. Supplemented by reference TRBV7-6 and TRBJ1-2, the full variable domain reads GAGVSQSPRYKVTKRGQDVALRCDPISGHVSLYWYRQALGQGPEFLTYFNYEAQQDKSGLPNDRFSAERPEGSISTLTIQRTEQRDSAMYRCASSLGVYREPTGDYTFGSGTRLTVV.

CDR3 DNA: TGTGCCAGCTCCCCCACGGGCGCCGGGGAGCTGTTTTTT. Protein sequence: CASSPTGAGELFF. J is TRBJ2-2 and V is TRBV18; D is ambiguous. This CDR3 contains 13 residues. The V and J ends lost 6 bases and 6 bases respectively, with 11 bases between them. Germline V CDR1 and CDR2: KGHSH, LQKENI.

The chain couples TRBV5-5 to TRBJ2-7; D is possibly TRBD1 (5 bases). The CDR3 length is 14 residues. Germline CDR1 and CDR2: SGHKS and YYEKEE (reference sequence). V lost 1 base and J lost 2, with 10 bases in between. This CDR3 reads CASSLPGWAYEQYF. CDR3 bases: TGTGCCAGCAGCTTGCCAGGGTGGGCCTACGAGCAGTACTTC.